What follows describes a single T cell receptor (beta chain). This entry comes from a study of CD8 T cells in Susac syndrome. TCR beta sequences were obtained from blood CD8+ and CD4+ T cells. Controls were healthy donors (matched for age and sex). Both CD4+ and CD8+ T cells were negatively isolated, and TEMRA cells underwent FACS enrichment. Random-hexamer reverse transcription was applied to roughly 0.5 to 1 ug RNA. An immunoSEQ multiplex PCR generated amplified TCR beta CDR3 products spanning 54 Vbeta and 13 Jbeta. One entry per CDR3 protein, called by TCRdb with MiXCR from the immunoSEQ multiplex PCR reads. The sample carries roughly 130,000 distinct CDR3 sequences, over 90% recorded once. The specimen was CD4+ T cells from PBMCs. The clonotype was recovered from a human donor in good health.

This CDR3 reads CASSLARGPPSYNEQFF. CDR3 nucleotide sequence: TGTGCCAGCAGCTTAGCCCGCGGGCCCCCCTCCTACAATGAGCAGTTCTTC. The chain links TRBV7-9 to TRBJ2-1; D might be TRBD2 (5 bases). The CDR3 is 17 amino acids. With 0 bases removed from V and 0 bases from J, the gap between germline ends came to 12 bases. CDR1 SEHNR and CDR2 FQNEAQ come from the germline V gene (reference sequence).